The T cell receptor beta chain described here comes from a study of cytomegalovirus exposure and HLA in healthy donors. V was clipped by 5 bases and J by 0 bases, with 13 bases between them. The CDR3 spans 15 residues. Germline V gene data show CDR1 as MNHEY and CDR2 as SVGAGI. Donors likely had unrecorded immune exposures despite being nominally healthy when sampled. The PCR was carried out with 60 Vbeta primers and 13 Jbeta primers. This table comes from immunoSEQ multiplex PCR, and its TCRdb copy is limited to in-frame clones, with some not included. This specimen shows some 84,000 clones; the ten leading clones hold 0.5% to 0.65%.

The material sequenced was PBMCs. The rearrangement uses TRBV6-5 and TRBJ1-2, with D perhaps matching TRBD1 (5 bases). This sequence originates from a man aged 50 to 60 in good health and CMV-seronegative. Written as DNA, the CDR3 is TGTGCCAGCAGTAGTCAGGGTAGAGCTAACTATGGCTACACCTTC. This encodes CASSSQGRANYGYTF.